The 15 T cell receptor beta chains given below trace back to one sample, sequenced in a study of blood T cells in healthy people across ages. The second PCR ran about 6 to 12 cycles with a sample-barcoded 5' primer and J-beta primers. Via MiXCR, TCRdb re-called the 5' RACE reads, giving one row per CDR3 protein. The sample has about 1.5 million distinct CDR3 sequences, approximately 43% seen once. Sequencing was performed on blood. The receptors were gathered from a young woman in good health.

The DNA of the CDR3 is TGTGCCAGCAGTTTGAGACTGAGCCGGAATTACAATGAGCAGTTCTTC. This encodes CASSLRLSRNYNEQFF. This sequence joins TRBV12-3 or TRBV12-4 and TRBJ2-1; D is uncertain. V was clipped by 3 bases and J by 4 bases, with 16 bases between them. CDR3 size: 16 residues.

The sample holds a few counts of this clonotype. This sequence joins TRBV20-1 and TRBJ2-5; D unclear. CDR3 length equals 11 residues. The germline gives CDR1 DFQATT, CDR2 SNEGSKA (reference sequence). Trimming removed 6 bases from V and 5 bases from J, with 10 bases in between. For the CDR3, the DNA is TGCAGTGCCTCGTGGGCGGAGACCCAGTACTTC. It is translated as CSASWAETQYF.

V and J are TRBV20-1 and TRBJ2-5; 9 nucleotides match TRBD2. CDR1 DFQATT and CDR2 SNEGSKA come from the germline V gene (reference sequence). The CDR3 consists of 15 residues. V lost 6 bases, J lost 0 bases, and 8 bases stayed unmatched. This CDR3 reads CSACSGSGYQETQYF. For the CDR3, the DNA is TGCAGTGCGTGTAGCGGGAGTGGGTACCAAGAGACCCAGTACTTC.

CDR3 DNA: TGTGCCACGACGAAGAGCGGGAGCAATGAGCAGTTCTTC. Its translation: CATTKSGSNEQFF. The chain carries TRBV10-3 and TRBJ2-1; 8 bases line up with TRBD2. With 10 bases clipped from V and 6 bases from J, the junction kept 8 bases outside the gene matches. This CDR3 region has 13 residues. CDR1 is ENHRY, CDR2 SYGVKD, per germline.

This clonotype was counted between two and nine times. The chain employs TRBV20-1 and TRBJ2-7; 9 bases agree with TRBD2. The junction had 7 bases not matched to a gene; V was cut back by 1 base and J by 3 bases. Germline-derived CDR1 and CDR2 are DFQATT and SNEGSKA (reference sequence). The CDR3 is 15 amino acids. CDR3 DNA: TGCAGTGCTAGAGGGGTGGCTAGCGGGAACTACGAGCAGTACTTC. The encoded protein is CSARGVASGNYEQYF.

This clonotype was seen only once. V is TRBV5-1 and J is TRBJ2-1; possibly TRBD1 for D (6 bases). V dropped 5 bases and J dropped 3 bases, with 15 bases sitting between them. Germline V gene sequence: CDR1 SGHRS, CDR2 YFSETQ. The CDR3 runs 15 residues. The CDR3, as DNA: TGCGCCAGCAGAACCGGGACAAACCTCTACAATGAGCAGTTCTTC. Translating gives CASRTGTNLYNEQFF.

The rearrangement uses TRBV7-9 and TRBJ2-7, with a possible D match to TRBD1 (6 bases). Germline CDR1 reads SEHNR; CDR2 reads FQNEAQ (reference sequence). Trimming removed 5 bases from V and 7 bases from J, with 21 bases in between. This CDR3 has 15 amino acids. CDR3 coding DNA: TGTGCCAGCAGCCCGCAGGGGCTTAGTAGTGTTGAGCAGTACTTC. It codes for CASSPQGLSSVEQYF.

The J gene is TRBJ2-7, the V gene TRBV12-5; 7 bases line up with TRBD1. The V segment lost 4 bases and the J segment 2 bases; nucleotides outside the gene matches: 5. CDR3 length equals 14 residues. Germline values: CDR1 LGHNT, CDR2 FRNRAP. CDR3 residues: CASGSQQGTYEQYF. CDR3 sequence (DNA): TGTGCTAGTGGTTCGCAACAGGGGACCTACGAGCAGTACTTC.

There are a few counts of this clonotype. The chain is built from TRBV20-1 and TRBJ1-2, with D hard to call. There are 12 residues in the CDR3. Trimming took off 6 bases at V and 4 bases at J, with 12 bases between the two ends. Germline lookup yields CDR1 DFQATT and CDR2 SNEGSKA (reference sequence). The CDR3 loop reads CSAWGSLYGYTF. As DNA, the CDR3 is TGCAGTGCCTGGGGTTCCCTCTATGGCTACACCTTC.

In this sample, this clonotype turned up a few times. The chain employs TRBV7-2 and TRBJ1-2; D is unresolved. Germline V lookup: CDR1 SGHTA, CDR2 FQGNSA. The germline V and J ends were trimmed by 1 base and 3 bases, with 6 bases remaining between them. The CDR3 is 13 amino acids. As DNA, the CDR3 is TGTGCCAGCAGCTTAGAGAGGTACTATGGCTACACCTTC. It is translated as CASSLERYYGYTF.

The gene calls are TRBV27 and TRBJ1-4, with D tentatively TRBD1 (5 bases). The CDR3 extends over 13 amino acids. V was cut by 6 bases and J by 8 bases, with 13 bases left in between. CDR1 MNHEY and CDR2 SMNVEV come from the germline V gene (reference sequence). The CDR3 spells CASSSGTEEKLFF. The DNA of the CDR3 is TGTGCCAGCAGCTCCGGGACGGAGGAAAAACTGTTTTTT.

The CDR3 bases are TGCAGCGTTAATGGACAGGGGGATAGGGAGCAGTACTTC. Translating gives CSVNGQGDREQYF. The gene calls are TRBV29-1 and TRBJ2-7; the match to TRBD1 covers 10 bases. The junction had 8 bases not matched to a gene; V was cut back by 5 bases and J by 7 bases. In germline, CDR1 is SQVTM, CDR2 ANQGSEA. The CDR3 is made up of 13 amino acids.

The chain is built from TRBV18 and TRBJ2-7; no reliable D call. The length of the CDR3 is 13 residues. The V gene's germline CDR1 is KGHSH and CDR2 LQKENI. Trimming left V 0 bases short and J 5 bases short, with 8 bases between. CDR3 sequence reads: CASSPPSSDEQYF. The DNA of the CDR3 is TGTGCCAGCTCACCACCGTCCAGCGACGAGCAGTACTTC.

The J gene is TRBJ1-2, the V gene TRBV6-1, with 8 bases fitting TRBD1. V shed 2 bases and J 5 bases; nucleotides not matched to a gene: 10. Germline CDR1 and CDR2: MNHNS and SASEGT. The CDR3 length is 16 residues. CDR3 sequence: CASSEMGTGGRYGYTF. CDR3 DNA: TGTGCCAGCAGTGAAATGGGAACAGGGGGGAGATATGGCTACACCTTC.

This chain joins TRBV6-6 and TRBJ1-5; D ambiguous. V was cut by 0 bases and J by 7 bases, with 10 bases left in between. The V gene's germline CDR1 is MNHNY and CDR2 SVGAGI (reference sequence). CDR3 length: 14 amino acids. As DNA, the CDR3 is TGTGCCAGCAGTTACTCGCCCGTGGGGCAGCCCCAGCATTTT. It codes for CASSYSPVGQPQHF.